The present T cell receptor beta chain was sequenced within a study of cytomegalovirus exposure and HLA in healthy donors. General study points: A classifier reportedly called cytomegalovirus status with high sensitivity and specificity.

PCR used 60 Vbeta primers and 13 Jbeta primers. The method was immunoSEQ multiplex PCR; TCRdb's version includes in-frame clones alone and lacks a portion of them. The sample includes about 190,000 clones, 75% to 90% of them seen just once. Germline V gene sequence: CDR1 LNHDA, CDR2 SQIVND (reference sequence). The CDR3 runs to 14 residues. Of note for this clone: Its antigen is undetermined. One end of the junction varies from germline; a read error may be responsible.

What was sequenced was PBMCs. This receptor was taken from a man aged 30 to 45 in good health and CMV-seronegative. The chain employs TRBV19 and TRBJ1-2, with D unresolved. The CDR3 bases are TGTGCCAGTAGTGTAGACGGTGGGAGGAATGGCTACACCTTC. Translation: CASSVDGGRNGYTF.